This T cell receptor beta chain is from a study of CD8 T cells in Susac syndrome (dated by TCRdb to between 2019 and 2020). For context, the study as a whole: Among the Susac syndrome patients who were sequenced, clinically active disease was present in about six and clinical remission was observed in roughly eight. Whether CD8+ T cell activation and differentiation in Susac syndrome was antigen driven was tested using repertoire sequencing. CD8+ T cell repertoire clonality was compared between about a dozen healthy donors, approximately 14 Susac syndrome patients and some 15 multiple sclerosis patients. At the time of blood withdrawal, Susac syndrome patients were either therapy-naive, taking corticosteroids (with some also receiving IVIg), or on IVIg alone. On the study overall, not on this receptor specifically: Susac syndrome CD8+ repertoires showed clonal expansion, highest in CD8+ TEMRA cells and greater in clinically active than remitting patients. Around 16 and five Susac-specific public clones were found in the total CD8+ and CD8+ TEMRA repertoires, respectively. The number of individuals in the TCR sequencing and HLA analysis was acknowledged as relatively small.

Comment on this clonotype: Its antigen is not yet known. No much larger clone exists at a distance of one base, and base qualities are not known.

The junction shows trimming of 7 bases on V and 9 bases on J, and the gene matches do not reach 9 bases of it. From cysteine to phenylalanine, the CDR3 is 14 amino acids long. Only the CDR3 part of the read is kept: 42 bases, read in frame from the first base. Taken from the germline V gene, the CDR1 and CDR2 loops are SNHLY and FYNNEI. RNA was extracted using the RNeasy kit, and roughly 0.45 to 1 microgram was reverse transcribed with random hexamers. The immunoSEQ multiplex PCR assay, covering 54 Vbeta and 13 Jbeta segments, was used to amplify TCR beta CDR3 regions. To correct PCR amplification bias, a synthetic template baseline was used for both primer optimization and computational correction. Regarding the original processing steps: Reads were annotated to V, D and J genes according to IMGT and were analyzed with immunoSEQ Analyzer, with only productive sequences retained. To calculate clonality, Shannon entropy was normalized by log2 of the number of productive unique sequences and then subtracted from one. For each patient and control, public and private clones were evaluated within the 100 most prevalent clones. Susac-specific clones were defined as absent from healthy and MS cohorts, 850 to 1,300 published viral clones and other ImmuneACCESS disease sequences. Through fastp at Q25 and MiXCR, TCRdb rebuilt clones from the public reads, retaining in-frame beta chains. A single entry per CDR3 protein holds the most common genes and DNA from its merged rows. Here the V and J calls rest on TCRdb's processing, not on the authors' analysis. Recorded for this sample are about 190,000 distinct CDR3 sequences; 95% of them occurred a single time. Approximately 0.16% of the sample is taken by the ten largest.

Peripheral blood CD8+ and CD4+ T cells from healthy donors, Susac syndrome patients and multiple sclerosis patients were profiled by high-throughput TCR beta sequencing. The Susac syndrome patients fulfilled recently defined diagnostic criteria for definite or probable disease. Bulk CD8+ and CD4+ T cells were purified by magnetic negative isolation, while CD8+ TEMRA cells were enriched using FACS. Blood was collected in EDTA tubes and processed within 24 hours, with PBMCs isolated through density gradient centrifugation. PBMCs intended for TCR sequencing were cryopreserved in liquid nitrogen and were subsequently thawed in a 37 degrees C water bath. A purity of at least 90% was achieved for sorted or isolated CD4+, CD8+ and CD8+ TEMRA cells.

The receptor was isolated from a human donor with Susac syndrome. The sequenced sample consisted of CD8+ T cells from PBMCs. The rearrangement joined TRBV2 to TRBJ2-2; 9 of the junction bases match TRBD1. Here the CDR3 is given as CASTPGTGLRELFF. In nucleotide form, the sequence is TGTGCCAGCACCCCGGGGACAGGGTTAAGGGAGCTGTTTTTT.